Each of the 6 T cell receptor beta chains below was sequenced from the same sample in a study of shared clonotypes between healthy human individuals. TCRdb's table, derived via immunoSEQ multiplex PCR, lists solely in-frame clones and lacks some. The sample contains under 1,900,000 clones, around 98.5% of which appear only once. The source material was naive CD4+ T cells sorted from blood. Subset indicated: CD45RA+ positively selected. The receptors come from a man aged 25 to 40 in good health.

The gene calls are TRBV4-3 and TRBJ2-3, with 7 nucleotides matching TRBD1. The J segment lost 2 bases and the V segment lost 3 bases, leaving 5 bases of the junction unmatched. Germline CDR1 LGHNA, CDR2 YSLEER. This CDR3 region has 15 residues. CDR3 sequence (DNA): TGCGCCAGCAGCCAGAGGGGACAGTCCACAGATACGCAGTATTTT. It translates to CASSQRGQSTDTQYF.

The V gene is TRBV11-2, the J gene TRBJ2-5; 9 bases fit TRBD1. The CDR3 runs to 13 residues. Germline CDR1 and CDR2: SGHAT and FQNNGV. V dropped 5 bases and J dropped 5; count of bases not matched to a gene: 3. Here the CDR3 reads CASSRGTGETQYF. The DNA for the CDR3 is TGTGCCAGCAGCCGCGGGACAGGGGAGACCCAGTACTTC. Variable domain in full (rest from reference TRBV11-2 and TRBJ2-5): EAGVAQSPRYKIIEKRQSVAFWCNPISGHATLYWYQQILGQGPKLLIQFQNNGVVDDSQLPKDRFSAERLKGVDSTLKIQPAKLEDSAVYLCASSRGTGETQYFGPGTRLLVL.

The chain has TRBV5-4 and TRBJ1-4; 9 bases fit TRBD1. Germline V CDR1 and CDR2: SGHNT, YYREEE (reference sequence). V was clipped by 4 bases and J by 12 bases; unmatched bases: 7. This CDR3 contains 13 residues. This CDR3 is CASSAGQGKELFF. The CDR3 nucleotides are TGTGCCAGCAGCGCAGGACAGGGGAAGGAACTGTTTTTT.

The genes are TRBV30 and TRBJ2-7; D perhaps matches TRBD2 (6 bases). The germline V and J ends were trimmed by 2 bases and 4 bases, with 15 bases remaining between them. Germline CDR1 and CDR2: GTSNPN and SVGIG (reference sequence). The CDR3 has 14 residues. CDR3 loop: CAWSTRRSGYEQYF. The CDR3 nucleotides read TGTGCCTGGAGTACCAGGCGCAGCGGGTACGAGCAGTACTTC.

The chain couples TRBV9 to TRBJ2-2; possible D gene TRBD2, 6 bases. The CDR3 runs 16 residues. With 0 bases removed from V and 6 bases from J, the gap between germline ends came to 15 bases. Germline CDR1 is SGDLS and CDR2 is YYNGEE. Written as DNA, the CDR3 is TGTGCCAGCAGCGTAGTAGCCGCCAGGGACTCCGGGGAGCTGTTTTTT. Protein: CASSVVAARDSGELFF.

The chain joins TRBV15 to TRBJ2-7, with D hard to call. The CDR3 spans 13 residues. The germline V gene has CDR1 LNHNV and CDR2 YYDKDF (reference sequence). V was clipped by 0 bases and J by 7 bases, with 10 bases between them. CDR3 sequence (DNA): TGTGCCACCAGCAGAGATCATCCAAGGGAGCAGTACTTC. This gives the protein CATSRDHPREQYF.